The 19 T cell receptor beta chains below all came from one sample that was sequenced in a study of shared clonotypes between healthy human individuals. The assay was immunoSEQ multiplex PCR, and TCRdb's table has in-frame clones only and misses some. The sample includes approximately 2.1 million clones, over 85% of them seen just once. The sequenced sample was naive CD4+ T cells from PBMCs. Subset in this sample: CD45RA+ positively selected. The receptors here all came from a man younger than 35 in good health. Some clones in this sample may be carry-over from other donors' samples.

The chain uses TRBV28 and TRBJ2-7; TRBD2 might be the D (6 bases). This CDR3 has 15 residues. V was cut by 0 bases and J by 5 bases, with 14 bases left in between. Germline V CDR1 and CDR2: MDHEN, SYDVKM. The CDR3 DNA follows: TGTGCCAGCAGTTTATGGTCGCGGGGACTCAACGAGCAGTACTTC. Amino acid sequence: CASSLWSRGLNEQYF.

This chain links TRBV29-1 with TRBJ2-1; D remains unclear. The CDR3 spans 12 residues. Trimming pared 7 bases from V and 3 bases from J, leaving 10 bases between. Germline lookup yields CDR1 SQVTM and CDR2 ANQGSEA. The CDR3 protein is CSGISGYNEQFF. The CDR3 bases are TGCAGCGGAATATCAGGCTACAATGAGCAGTTCTTC.

The V call is TRBV18, the J call TRBJ2-5; weak D call: TRBD2 (6 bases). Germline V gives CDR1 KGHSH, CDR2 LQKENI. V lost 0 bases and J 4 bases, leaving 15 bases between the germline ends. This CDR3 contains 16 residues. CDR3 DNA: TGTGCCAGCTCACCACCCGGGACTGTCTTGGGAGAGACCCAGTACTTC. Amino acids: CASSPPGTVLGETQYF.

Comment on this clone: The same CDR3 arises from other DNA sequences in this sample as well. V gene TRBV12-5 combines with J gene TRBJ2-3, with 7 positions matching TRBD2. CDR1 and CDR2 from the germline V gene are LGHNT and FRNRAP. The V gene end was trimmed by 4 bases and the J gene end by 2 bases; junction bases not matched to a gene: 3. This CDR3 is 14 amino acids long. In DNA form, the CDR3 reads TGTGCTAGTGGTTCGGGACTAAACACAGATACGCAGTATTTT. Translation: CASGSGLNTDTQYF.

The chain carries TRBV7-9 and TRBJ1-1; a weak D match, TRBD1 (5 bases). From germline, CDR1 is SEHNR and CDR2 FQNEAQ (reference sequence). Trimming left V 3 bases short and J 0 bases short, with 8 bases between. CDR3 length: 14 residues. The CDR3 nucleotides are TGTGCCAGCAGCTTGAAGGGGATGAACACTGAAGCTTTCTTT. The encoded protein is CASSLKGMNTEAFF.

A remark on this clone: At one boundary the junction diverges from the germline segment, which might be a read error. The chain employs TRBV28 and TRBJ2-7; D perhaps matches TRBD2 (5 bases). The CDR3 is made up of 13 amino acids. Germline CDR1 and CDR2: MDHEN and SYDVKM. CDR3 nucleotides: TGTGCCAGCAGTGAGGACTCGCAACTTGTAGCTCACTTC. Translated, it gives CASSEDSQLVAHF. Combining the CDR3 with reference TRBV28 and TRBJ2-7 gives the whole variable domain DVKVTQSSRYLVKRTGEKVFLECVQDMDHENMFWYRQDPGLGLRLIYFSYDVKMKEKGDIPEGYSVSREKKERFSLILESASTNQTSMYLCASSEDSQLVAHFGPGTRLTVT.

This chain connects TRBV2 to TRBJ1-4, with D unresolved. From germline, CDR1 is SNHLY and CDR2 FYNNEI. This CDR3 spans 13 amino acids. Trimming stripped 7 bases from V and 4 bases from J, with 10 bases between. The CDR3 loop reads CASIYGSNEKLFF. The DNA for the CDR3 is TGTGCCAGCATATATGGGAGTAATGAAAAACTGTTTTTT.

The V call is TRBV6-5, the J call TRBJ2-6; no firm D call. V lost 2 bases, J lost 0 bases, and 8 bases lay in between. CDR1 MNHEY and CDR2 SVGAGI come from the germline V gene. The CDR3 covers 16 residues. CDR3 region: CASSYHSSSGANVLTF. CDR3 DNA: TGTGCCAGCAGTTACCACAGCAGCTCTGGGGCCAACGTCCTGACTTTC.

This clone appeared once. The V gene is TRBV19, the J gene TRBJ2-7, with TRBD1 matching over 10 bases. CDR3 length: 14 residues. The V gene end was trimmed by 6 bases and the J gene end by 5 bases; junction bases not matched to a gene: 7. CDR1 and CDR2 from the germline V gene are LNHDA and SQIVND (reference sequence). The CDR3 DNA reads as TGTGCCAGTAGCTTCCGGGACAGGGGTAACGAGCAGTACTTC. Translation gives CASSFRDRGNEQYF. The full variable domain, in which reference TRBV19 and TRBJ2-7 provide the parts outside the CDR3, is DGGITQSPKYLFRKEGQNVTLSCEQNLNHDAMYWYRQDPGQGLRLIYYSQIVNDFQKGDIAEGYSVSREKKESFPLTVTSAQKNPTAFYLCASSFRDRGNEQYFGPGTRLTVT.

The gene calls are TRBV6-1 and TRBJ1-5; maybe TRBD1 (5 bases). V was shortened by 6 bases and J by 9 bases, with 18 bases between the two germline ends. Germline assignment: CDR1 MNHNS and CDR2 SASEGT. This CDR3 region has 14 residues. This CDR3 reads CASSSLWGGGPQHF. For the CDR3, the DNA is TGTGCCAGCAGCTCACTGTGGGGCGGGGGGCCCCAGCATTTT.

The gene calls are TRBV5-1 and TRBJ2-1, with D tentatively TRBD1 (5 bases). Germline-derived CDR1 and CDR2 are SGHRS and YFSETQ. Trimming stripped 5 bases from V and 1 base from J, with 16 bases between. The CDR3 totals 16 residues. The CDR3 coding sequence is TGCGCCAGCAGTTTCTTAGGGGTGACATCCTACAATGAGCAGTTCTTC. Amino acid sequence: CASSFLGVTSYNEQFF.

The chain employs TRBV28 and TRBJ1-2; D remains ambiguous. The CDR3 loop spans 15 amino acids. V was pared by 3 bases and J by 0 bases, with 11 bases between. The germline gives CDR1 MDHEN, CDR2 SYDVKM. DNA of the CDR3: TGTGCCAGCAGTTTGGTGGGTCGTCCTAACTATGGCTACACCTTC. This codes for CASSLVGRPNYGYTF.

This chain links TRBV28 with TRBJ2-5; D is perhaps TRBD2 (6 bases). This CDR3 spans 14 amino acids. Germline loops: CDR1 MDHEN, CDR2 SYDVKM. V was cut by 4 bases and J by 1 base, with 10 bases left in between. CDR3: CASSSRRGQETQYF. The DNA of the CDR3 is TGTGCCAGCAGTTCACGGCGGGGCCAAGAGACCCAGTACTTC.

The V call is TRBV7-3, the J call TRBJ1-1; 9 positions match TRBD1. V was clipped by 2 bases and J by 1 base; unmatched bases: 5. The CDR3 sequence is 16 residues long. CDR1 and CDR2 (germline): SGHTA, FQGTGA. DNA of the CDR3: TGTGCCAGCAGCTTATACAGGGGGCGCGGGAACACTGAAGCTTTCTTT. Its translation is CASSLYRGRGNTEAFF.

V and J are TRBV9 and TRBJ2-7; 9 nucleotides line up with TRBD1. The germline CDR1 and CDR2 sequences are SGDLS and YYNGEE. The CDR3 totals 14 residues. V shed 6 bases, J shed 3 bases, and the junction held 7 bases outside the gene matches. The CDR3 bases are TGTGCCAGCACCCCAGGGACAGGGAGCTACGAGCAGTACTTC. This translates into CASTPGTGSYEQYF.

The V gene is TRBV10-3, the J gene TRBJ2-1; the match to TRBD2 covers 11 bases. Trimming took 9 bases from V and 0 from J; bases not matched to a gene: 13. The CDR3 loop spans 18 amino acids. Germline V gives CDR1 ENHRY, CDR2 SYGVKD. The CDR3 loop reads CAIFSGTSGLSSYNEQFF. As DNA, the CDR3 is TGTGCCATTTTTTCCGGGACTAGCGGTTTGAGCTCCTACAATGAGCAGTTCTTC.

This chain links TRBV5-6 with TRBJ2-7; D is uncertain. V shed 0 bases and J shed 0 bases, with 10 bases lying between them. This CDR3 spans 15 amino acids. Germline assignment: CDR1 SGHDT and CDR2 YYEEEE. CDR3 sequence (DNA): TGTGCCAGCAGCTTGGGGTCCCAATTCTCCTACGAGCAGTACTTC. Translation gives CASSLGSQFSYEQYF.

This clone was observed a single time. The chain joins TRBV2 to TRBJ2-3, with D possibly matching TRBD2 (5 bases). This CDR3 is built from 14 residues. V was clipped by 7 bases and J by 2 bases, with 13 bases between them. Germline-derived CDR1 and CDR2 are SNHLY and FYNNEI. The CDR3 loop reads CASMRATSTDTQYF. For the CDR3, the DNA is TGTGCCAGCATGAGGGCGACTTCCACAGATACGCAGTATTTT.

The gene calls are TRBV9 and TRBJ2-3, with 7 positions matching TRBD2. J gave up 2 bases and V 3 bases, and 6 bases lay outside the gene matches. CDR3 length equals 15 residues. The germline gives CDR1 SGDLS, CDR2 YYNGEE. In DNA form, the CDR3 reads TGTGCCAGCAGCGGATCTAGCGGCCTCACAGATACGCAGTATTTT. Its protein product is CASSGSSGLTDTQYF.